This passage covers 13 T cell receptor beta chains from one sample sequenced in a study of CD8+CD57+ T cells in acquired aplastic anemia. Researchers used genomic DNA as the template to profile TCR beta VDJ and CDR3. From the reads, TCRdb called clonotypes with MiXCR, one entry per CDR3 protein. The repertoire has approximately 300,000 distinct CDR3 sequences, 45% to 65% of them found once; the top ten carry 1.3%. Whoever was chosen for sequencing had shown CD8+CD57+ cell expansion by flow cytometry. Sample: sorted CD4+, CD8+, or CD8+CD57+ T cells (not recorded which) from PBMCs. These receptors were taken from a human donor with aplastic anemia.

The chain couples TRBV10-3 to TRBJ2-7, with 8 bases fitting TRBD2. This CDR3 is built from 14 residues. Trimming took 6 bases from V and 5 from J; bases not matched to a gene: 9. CDR1 is ENHRY, CDR2 SYGVKD, per germline. For the CDR3, the DNA is TGTGCCATCAGAGTAGCGGGGACGGGAAACGAGCAGTACTTC. It is translated as CAIRVAGTGNEQYF.

The chain recombines TRBV12-3 or TRBV12-4 with TRBJ2-5; possible D gene TRBD1, 6 bases. V was pared by 1 base and J by 4 bases, with 7 bases between. The length of the CDR3 is 13 residues. The CDR3 region has the DNA TGTGCCAGCAGTTTAGAGGACAGAGAGACCCAGTACTTC. Residues: CASSLEDRETQYF.

Only a few counts were recorded for this clonotype. The genes are TRBV6-4 and TRBJ2-2; D is ambiguous. Germline V CDR1 and CDR2: MRHNA, SNTAGT. The CDR3 has 13 residues. Between the trimmed V and J ends, which lost 3 bases and 0 bases, there was a span of 2 bases. The CDR3 coding sequence is TGTGCCAGCAGTGAAGCGAACACCGGGGAGCTGTTTTTT. Protein product: CASSEANTGELFF.

This clonotype was observed many times. This chain connects TRBV7-2 to TRBJ1-5; D uncertain. Germline CDR1 SGHTA, CDR2 FQGNSA. Trimming removed 1 base at V and 5 bases at J, with 15 bases between. This CDR3 has 16 residues. The CDR3 protein is CASSLVGSGLDQPQHF. CDR3 coding DNA: TGTGCCAGCAGCTTAGTAGGTTCAGGCCTTGATCAGCCCCAGCATTTT.

This clonotype was found many times. The chain carries TRBV6-1 and TRBJ1-6, with TRBD1 as a possible D gene (6 bases). This CDR3 has 14 residues. Between the trimmed V and J ends, which lost 7 bases and 4 bases, there was a span of 11 bases. From germline, CDR1 is MNHNS and CDR2 SASEGT. The CDR3 nucleotides are TGTGCCAGCACCCAAGGGGGGTATAATTCACCCCTCCACTTT. Translation: CASTQGGYNSPLHF.

The chain carries TRBV20-1 and TRBJ2-3; the D gene is possibly TRBD2 (5 bases). The CDR3 runs to 15 residues. Germline loops: CDR1 DFQATT, CDR2 SNEGSKA (reference sequence). Trimming removed 6 bases from V and 0 bases from J, with 16 bases in between. Here the CDR3 DNA reads TGCAGTGCAACCCTAGGGAGAACTAGCACAGATACGCAGTATTTT. This translates into CSATLGRTSTDTQYF.

The chain recombines TRBV20-1 with TRBJ1-2; no definite D call. V lost 0 bases and J 12 bases, leaving 11 bases between the germline ends. Germline V gives CDR1 DFQATT, CDR2 SNEGSKA (reference sequence). This CDR3 is 11 amino acids long. CDR3 loop: CSARDPRGNTF. In nucleotides, the CDR3 is TGCAGTGCTAGAGATCCACGCGGCAACACCTTC.

The chain is built from TRBV6-1 and TRBJ1-6, with 12 bases lining up with TRBD1. After removal of 6 bases from V and 7 bases from J, the junction contained 4 bases not matched to a gene. Germline CDR1 reads MNHNS; CDR2 reads SASEGT. The CDR3 contains 15 residues. CDR3 sequence (DNA): TGTGCCAGCAGCGCGGGACAGGGGGCAAATTCACCCCTCCACTTT. Its translation: CASSAGQGANSPLHF.

V and J are TRBV7-9 and TRBJ2-3; 8 bases agree with TRBD1. The CDR3 contains 13 residues. J lost 1 base, V lost 11 bases, and 5 bases had no gene match. Germline lookup yields CDR1 SEHNR and CDR2 FQNEAQ (reference sequence). This CDR3 is CAGQGIGTDTQYF. CDR3 nucleotide sequence: TGTGCCGGACAGGGTATTGGCACAGATACGCAGTATTTT.

This clonotype has a handful of counts. The gene calls are TRBV29-1 and TRBJ1-1; D is undetermined. Germline V CDR1 and CDR2: SQVTM, ANQGSEA. CDR3 length: 12 residues. V was cut by 5 bases and J by 2 bases, with 9 bases left in between. The CDR3 region is CSVRGLNTEAFF. CDR3 DNA: TGCAGCGTTAGAGGCTTAAACACTGAAGCTTTCTTT.

Concerning this clonotype: This CDR3 is missing its conserved last phenylalanine or tryptophan, likely due to a read error. The chain couples TRBV5-5 to TRBJ1-2; 7 nucleotides align to TRBD1. The V gene's germline CDR1 is SGHKS and CDR2 YYEKEE (reference sequence). The CDR3 has 14 residues. CDR3 in DNA: TGTGCCAGCAACTTGGTTGGGACAGCCAATGGCTACACCCTC. This codes for CASNLVGTANGYTL.

This clonotype was recorded many times. This chain connects TRBV2 to TRBJ1-3; possible D gene TRBD1, 5 bases. The CDR3 has 14 amino acids. Trimming removed 8 bases from V and 3 bases from J, with 14 bases in between. CDR1 and CDR2 (germline): SNHLY, FYNNEI. CDR3 sequence (DNA): TGTGCCAGCTCCCGAAGGGACGGTGGAAACACCATATATTTT. It yields the protein CASSRRDGGNTIYF.

This clonotype appeared a few times. The genes are TRBV7-3 and TRBJ1-2; tentative D call: TRBD1 (6 bases). The CDR3 has 12 amino acids. Trimming shortened V by 3 bases and J by 7 bases, and 9 bases separated the two germline ends. Per the germline V gene, CDR1 is SGHTA and CDR2 is FQGTGA. The CDR3 sequence: CASSFQGIGYTF. In DNA form, the CDR3 reads TGTGCCAGCAGCTTTCAGGGGATTGGCTACACCTTC.